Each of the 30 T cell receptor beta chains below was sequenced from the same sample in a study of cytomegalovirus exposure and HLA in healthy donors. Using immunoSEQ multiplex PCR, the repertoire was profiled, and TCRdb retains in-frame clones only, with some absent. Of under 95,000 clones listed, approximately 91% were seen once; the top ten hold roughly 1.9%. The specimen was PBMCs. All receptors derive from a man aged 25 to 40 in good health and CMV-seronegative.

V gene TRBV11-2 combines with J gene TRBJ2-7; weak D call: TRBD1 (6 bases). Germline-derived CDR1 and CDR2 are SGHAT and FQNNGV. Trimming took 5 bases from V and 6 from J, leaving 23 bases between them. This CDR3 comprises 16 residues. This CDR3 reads CASSPGSGTRSSEQYF. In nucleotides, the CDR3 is TGTGCCAGCAGCCCAGGGTCCGGGACAAGGTCATCCGAGCAGTACTTC.

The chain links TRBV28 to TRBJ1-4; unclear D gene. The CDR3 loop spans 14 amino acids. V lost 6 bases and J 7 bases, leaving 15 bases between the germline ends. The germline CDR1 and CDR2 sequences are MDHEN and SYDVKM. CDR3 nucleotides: TGTGCCAGCAGCCCCGTACAGACAAGTGAAAAACTGTTTTTT. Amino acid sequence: CASSPVQTSEKLFF.

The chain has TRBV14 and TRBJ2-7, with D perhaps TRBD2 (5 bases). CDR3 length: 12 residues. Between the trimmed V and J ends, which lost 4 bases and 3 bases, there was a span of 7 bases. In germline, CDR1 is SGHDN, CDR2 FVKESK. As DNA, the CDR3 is TGTGCCAGCAGCCCAGACTACTACGAGCAGTACTTC. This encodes CASSPDYYEQYF. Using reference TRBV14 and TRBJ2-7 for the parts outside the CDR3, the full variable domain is EAGVTQFPSHSVIEKGQTVTLRCDPISGHDNLYWYRRVMGKEIKFLLHFVKESKQDESGMPNNRFLAERTGGTYSTLKVQPAELEDSGVYFCASSPDYYEQYFGPGTRLTVT.

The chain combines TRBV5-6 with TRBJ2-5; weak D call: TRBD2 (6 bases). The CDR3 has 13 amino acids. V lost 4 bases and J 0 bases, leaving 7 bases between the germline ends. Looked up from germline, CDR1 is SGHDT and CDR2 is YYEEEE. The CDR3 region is CASSRGNQETQYF. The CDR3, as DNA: TGTGCCAGCAGCCGGGGGAACCAAGAGACCCAGTACTTC.

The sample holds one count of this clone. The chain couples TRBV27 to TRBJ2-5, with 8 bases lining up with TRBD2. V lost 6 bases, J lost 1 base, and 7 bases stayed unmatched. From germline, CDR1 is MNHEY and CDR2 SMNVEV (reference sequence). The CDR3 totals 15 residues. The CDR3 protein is CASSVGLAGQETQYF. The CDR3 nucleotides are TGTGCCAGCAGCGTGGGGCTAGCGGGCCAAGAGACCCAGTACTTC.

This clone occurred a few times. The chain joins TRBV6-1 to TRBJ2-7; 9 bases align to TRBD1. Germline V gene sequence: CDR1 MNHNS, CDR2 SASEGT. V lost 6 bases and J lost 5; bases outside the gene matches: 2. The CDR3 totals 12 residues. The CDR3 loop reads CASRGDRDEQYF. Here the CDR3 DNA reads TGTGCCAGCAGAGGGGACAGGGACGAGCAGTACTTC.

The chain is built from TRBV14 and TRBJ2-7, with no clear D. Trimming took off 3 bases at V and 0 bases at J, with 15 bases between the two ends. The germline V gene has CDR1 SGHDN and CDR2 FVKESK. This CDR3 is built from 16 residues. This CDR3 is CASSQRAFVFSYEQYF. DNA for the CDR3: TGTGCCAGCAGCCAGAGAGCATTCGTATTCTCCTACGAGCAGTACTTC.

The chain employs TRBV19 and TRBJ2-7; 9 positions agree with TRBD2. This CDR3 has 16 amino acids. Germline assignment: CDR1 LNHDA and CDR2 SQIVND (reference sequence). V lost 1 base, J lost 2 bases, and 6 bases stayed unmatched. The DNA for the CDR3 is TGTGCCAGTAGTATAGGCCTAGCGGGACAGACCTACGAGCAGTACTTC. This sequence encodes CASSIGLAGQTYEQYF.

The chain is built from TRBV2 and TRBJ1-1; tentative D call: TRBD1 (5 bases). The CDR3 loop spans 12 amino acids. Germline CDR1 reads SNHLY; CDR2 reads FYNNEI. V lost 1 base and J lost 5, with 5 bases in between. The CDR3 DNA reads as TGTGCCAGCAGTGAAGAGGGGACTGAAGCTTTCTTT. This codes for CASSEEGTEAFF.

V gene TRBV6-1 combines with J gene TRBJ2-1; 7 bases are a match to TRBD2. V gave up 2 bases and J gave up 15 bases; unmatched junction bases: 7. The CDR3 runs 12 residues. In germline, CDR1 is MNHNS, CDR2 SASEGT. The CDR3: CASSEMERGRFF. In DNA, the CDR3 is TGTGCCAGCAGTGAAATGGAGCGGGGTCGGTTCTTC.

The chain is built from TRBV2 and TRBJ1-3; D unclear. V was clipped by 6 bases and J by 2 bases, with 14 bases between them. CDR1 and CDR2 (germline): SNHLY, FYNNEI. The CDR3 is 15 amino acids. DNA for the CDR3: TGTGCCAGCAGCCCGCCAGGCATTGCTGGAAACACCATATATTTT. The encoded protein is CASSPPGIAGNTIYF.

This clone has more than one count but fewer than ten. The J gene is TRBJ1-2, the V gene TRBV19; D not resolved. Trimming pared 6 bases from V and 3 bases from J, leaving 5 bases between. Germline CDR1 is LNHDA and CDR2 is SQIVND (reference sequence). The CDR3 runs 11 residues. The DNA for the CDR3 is TGTGCCAGTAGGGCCGACTATGGCTACACCTTC. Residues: CASRADYGYTF.

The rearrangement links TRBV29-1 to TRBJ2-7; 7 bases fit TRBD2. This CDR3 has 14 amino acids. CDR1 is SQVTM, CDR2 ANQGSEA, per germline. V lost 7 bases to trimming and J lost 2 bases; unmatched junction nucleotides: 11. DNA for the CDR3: TGCAGCGCCCTACCGACTAGCAGACCCTACGAGCAGTACTTC. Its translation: CSALPTSRPYEQYF.

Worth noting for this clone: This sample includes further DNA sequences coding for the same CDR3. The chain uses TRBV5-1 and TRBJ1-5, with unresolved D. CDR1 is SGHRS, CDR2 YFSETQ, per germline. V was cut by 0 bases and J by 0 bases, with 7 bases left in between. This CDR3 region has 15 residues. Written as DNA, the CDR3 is TGCGCCAGCAGCTTGGGCGGCGATAGCAATCAGCCCCAGCATTTT. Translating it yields CASSLGGDSNQPQHF.

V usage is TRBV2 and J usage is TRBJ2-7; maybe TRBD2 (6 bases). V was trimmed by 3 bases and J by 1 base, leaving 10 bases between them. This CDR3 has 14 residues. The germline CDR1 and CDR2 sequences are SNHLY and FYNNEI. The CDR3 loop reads CASSEAGRSYEQYF. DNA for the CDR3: TGTGCCAGCAGTGAGGCAGGGAGGTCCTACGAGCAGTACTTC.

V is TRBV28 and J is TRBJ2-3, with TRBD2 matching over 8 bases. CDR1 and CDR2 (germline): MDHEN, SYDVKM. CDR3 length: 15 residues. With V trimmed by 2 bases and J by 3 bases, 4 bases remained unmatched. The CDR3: CASSLTGRVTDTQYF. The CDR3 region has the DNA TGTGCCAGCAGTTTAACCGGGAGGGTAACAGATACGCAGTATTTT.

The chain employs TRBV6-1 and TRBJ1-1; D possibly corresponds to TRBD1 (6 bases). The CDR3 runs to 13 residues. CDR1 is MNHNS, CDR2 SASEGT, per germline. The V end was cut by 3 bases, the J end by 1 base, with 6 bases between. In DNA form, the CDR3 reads TGTGCCAGCAGTGAGGGGGCGAACACTGAAGCTTTCTTT. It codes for CASSEGANTEAFF.

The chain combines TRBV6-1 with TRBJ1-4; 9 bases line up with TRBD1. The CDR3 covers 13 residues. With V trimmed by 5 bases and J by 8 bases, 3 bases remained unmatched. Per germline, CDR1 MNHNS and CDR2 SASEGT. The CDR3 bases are TGTGCCAGCAGTACAGGGGGCGACGAAAAACTGTTTTTT. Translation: CASSTGGDEKLFF.

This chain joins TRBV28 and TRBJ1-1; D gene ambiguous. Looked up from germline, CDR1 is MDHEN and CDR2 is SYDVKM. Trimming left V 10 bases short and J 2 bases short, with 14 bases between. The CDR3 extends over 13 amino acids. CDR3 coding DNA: TGTGCCACCTTCCGCCGGGGAAACACTGAAGCTTTCTTT. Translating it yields CATFRRGNTEAFF.

The CDR3 DNA reads TGTGCCAGTACCGATGGGCCCTTACAGGGGCCCCAAGAGACCCAGTACTTC. Translation: CASTDGPLQGPQETQYF. The rearrangement links TRBV19 to TRBJ2-5; 7 bases match TRBD1. Germline assignment: CDR1 LNHDA and CDR2 SQIVND (reference sequence). CDR3 length: 17 residues. V shed 7 bases, J shed 1 base, and the junction held 15 bases outside the gene matches.

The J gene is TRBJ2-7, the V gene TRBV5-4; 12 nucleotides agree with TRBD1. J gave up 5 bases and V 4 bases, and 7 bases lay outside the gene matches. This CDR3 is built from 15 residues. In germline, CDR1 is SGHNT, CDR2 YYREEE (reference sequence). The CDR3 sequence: CASSRGGQGADEQYF. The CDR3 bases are TGTGCCAGCAGCCGAGGGGGACAGGGGGCGGACGAGCAGTACTTC.

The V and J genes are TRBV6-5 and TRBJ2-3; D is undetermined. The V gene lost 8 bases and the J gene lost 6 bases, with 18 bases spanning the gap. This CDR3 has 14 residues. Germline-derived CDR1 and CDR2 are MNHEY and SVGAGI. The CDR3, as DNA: TGTGCCAGCTCCCTTGCGGAGTCGACGGATACGCAGTATTTT. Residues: CASSLAESTDTQYF.

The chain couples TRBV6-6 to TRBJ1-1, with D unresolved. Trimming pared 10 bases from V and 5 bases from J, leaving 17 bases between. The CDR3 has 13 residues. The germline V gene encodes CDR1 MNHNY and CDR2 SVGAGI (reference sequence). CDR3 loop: CATPAGLRTEAFF. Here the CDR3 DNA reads TGTGCCACCCCGGCGGGCTTGAGGACTGAAGCTTTCTTT.

The CDR3 sequence: CASSEGDRQIHQETQYF. The CDR3 DNA reads TGTGCCAGCAGTGAAGGAGATAGACAGATCCACCAAGAGACCCAGTACTTC. The chain combines TRBV6-1 with TRBJ2-5; maybe TRBD1 (5 bases). The V gene's germline CDR1 is MNHNS and CDR2 SASEGT. This CDR3 is built from 17 residues. Trimming stripped 1 base from V and 0 bases from J, with 15 bases between.

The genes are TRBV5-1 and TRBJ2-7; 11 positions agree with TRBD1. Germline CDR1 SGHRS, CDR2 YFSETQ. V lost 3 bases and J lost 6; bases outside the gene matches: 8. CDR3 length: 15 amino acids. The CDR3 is CASSSPDRGPSEQYF. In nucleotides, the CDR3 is TGCGCCAGCAGCTCACCGGACAGGGGGCCCTCCGAGCAGTACTTC.

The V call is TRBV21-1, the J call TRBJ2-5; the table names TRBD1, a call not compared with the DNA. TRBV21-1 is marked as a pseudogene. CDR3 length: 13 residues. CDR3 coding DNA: TGTGCCAGCAGCGGGCAAAGGAAAGAGACCCAGTACTTC. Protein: CASSGQRKETQYF.

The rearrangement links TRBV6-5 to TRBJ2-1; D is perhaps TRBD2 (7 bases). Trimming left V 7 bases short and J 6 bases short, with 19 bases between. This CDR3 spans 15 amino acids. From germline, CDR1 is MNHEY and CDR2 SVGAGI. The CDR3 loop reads CASTRGRELVNEQFF. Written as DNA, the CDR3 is TGTGCCAGCACCCGGGGGCGGGAGCTGGTCAATGAGCAGTTCTTC.

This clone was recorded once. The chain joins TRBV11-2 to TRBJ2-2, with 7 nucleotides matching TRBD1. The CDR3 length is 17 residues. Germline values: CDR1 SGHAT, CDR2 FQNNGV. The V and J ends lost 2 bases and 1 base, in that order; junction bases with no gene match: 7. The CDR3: CASSLSAGTENTGELFF. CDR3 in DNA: TGTGCCAGCAGCTTAAGTGCAGGGACAGAGAACACCGGGGAGCTGTTTTTT.

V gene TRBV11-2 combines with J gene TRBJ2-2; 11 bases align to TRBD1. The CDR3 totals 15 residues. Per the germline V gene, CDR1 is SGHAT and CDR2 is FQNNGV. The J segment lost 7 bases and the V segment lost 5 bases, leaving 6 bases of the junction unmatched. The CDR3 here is CASSPRTGGRGELFF. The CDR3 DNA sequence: TGTGCCAGCAGCCCGCGGACAGGGGGCCGCGGGGAGCTGTTTTTT.

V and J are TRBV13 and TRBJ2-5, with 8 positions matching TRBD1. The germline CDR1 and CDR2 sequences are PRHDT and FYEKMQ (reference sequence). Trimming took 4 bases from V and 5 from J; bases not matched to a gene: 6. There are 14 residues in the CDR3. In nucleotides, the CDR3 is TGTGCCAGCAGCTCGCCGGGACAGGCGGAGACCCAGTACTTC. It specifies CASSSPGQAETQYF.